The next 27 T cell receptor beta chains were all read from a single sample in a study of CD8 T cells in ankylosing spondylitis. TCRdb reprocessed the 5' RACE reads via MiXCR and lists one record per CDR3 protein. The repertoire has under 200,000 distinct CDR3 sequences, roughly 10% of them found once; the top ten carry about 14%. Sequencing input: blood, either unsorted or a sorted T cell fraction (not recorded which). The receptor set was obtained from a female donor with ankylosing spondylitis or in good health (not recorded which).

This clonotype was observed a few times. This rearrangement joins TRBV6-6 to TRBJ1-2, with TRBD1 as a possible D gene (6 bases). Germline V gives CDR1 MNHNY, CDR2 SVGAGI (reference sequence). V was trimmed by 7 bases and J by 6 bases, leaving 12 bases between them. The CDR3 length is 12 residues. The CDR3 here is CASTKGGDGYTF. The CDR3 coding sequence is TGTGCCAGCACCAAAGGGGGGGATGGCTACACCTTC.

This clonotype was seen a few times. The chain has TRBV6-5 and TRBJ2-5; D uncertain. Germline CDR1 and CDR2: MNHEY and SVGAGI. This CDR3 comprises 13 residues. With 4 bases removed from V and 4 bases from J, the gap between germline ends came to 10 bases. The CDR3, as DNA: TGTGCCAGCAGTTTGATTTGGGGAGAGACCCAGTACTTC. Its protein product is CASSLIWGETQYF.

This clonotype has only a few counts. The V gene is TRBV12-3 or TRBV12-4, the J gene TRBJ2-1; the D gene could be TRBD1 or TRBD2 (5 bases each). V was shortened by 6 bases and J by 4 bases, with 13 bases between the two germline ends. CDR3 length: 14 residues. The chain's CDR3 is CASSLGDGYNEQFF. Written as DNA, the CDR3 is TGTGCCAGCAGCCTAGGGGACGGATACAATGAGCAGTTCTTC.

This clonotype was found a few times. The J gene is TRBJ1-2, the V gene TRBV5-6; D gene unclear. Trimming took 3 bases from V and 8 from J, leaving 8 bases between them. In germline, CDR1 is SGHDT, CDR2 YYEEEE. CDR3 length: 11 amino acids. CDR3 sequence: CASSSMGGYTF. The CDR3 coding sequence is TGTGCCAGCAGCTCGATGGGGGGCTACACCTTC.

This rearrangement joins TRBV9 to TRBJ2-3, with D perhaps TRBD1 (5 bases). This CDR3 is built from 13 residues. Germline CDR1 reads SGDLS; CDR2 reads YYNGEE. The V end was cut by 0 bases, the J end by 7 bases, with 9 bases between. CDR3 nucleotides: TGTGCCAGCAGCGTAGAAGACAGCTATACGCAGTATTTT. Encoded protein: CASSVEDSYTQYF.

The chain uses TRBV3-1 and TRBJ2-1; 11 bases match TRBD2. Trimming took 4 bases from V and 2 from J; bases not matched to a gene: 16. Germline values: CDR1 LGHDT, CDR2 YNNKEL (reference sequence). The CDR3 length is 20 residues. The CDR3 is CASSPLETLAGGTTYNEQFF. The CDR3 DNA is TGTGCCAGCAGCCCCCTTGAGACTTTAGCGGGAGGGACCACCTACAATGAGCAGTTCTTC.

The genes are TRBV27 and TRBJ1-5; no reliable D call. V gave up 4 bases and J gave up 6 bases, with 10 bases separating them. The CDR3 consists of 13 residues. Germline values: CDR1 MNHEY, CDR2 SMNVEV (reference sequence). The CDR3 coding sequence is TGTGCCAGCAGTTCGACTACGGGTCAGCCCCAGCATTTT. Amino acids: CASSSTTGQPQHF.

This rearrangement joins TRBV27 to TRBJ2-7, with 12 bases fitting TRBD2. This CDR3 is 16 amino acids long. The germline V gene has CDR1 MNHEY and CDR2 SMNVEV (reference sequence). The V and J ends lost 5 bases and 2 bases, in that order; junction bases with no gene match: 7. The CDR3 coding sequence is TGTGCCAGCAGTCCCCCGGGACTAGCGGGTACCTACGAGCAGTACTTC. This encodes CASSPPGLAGTYEQYF.

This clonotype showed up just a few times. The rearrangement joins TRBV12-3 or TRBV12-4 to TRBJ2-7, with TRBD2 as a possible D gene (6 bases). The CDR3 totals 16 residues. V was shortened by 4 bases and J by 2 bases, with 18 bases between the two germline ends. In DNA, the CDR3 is TGTGCCAGCAGTTCTGGTCCTAGCGAGGGGACCTACGAGCAGTACTTC. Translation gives CASSSGPSEGTYEQYF.

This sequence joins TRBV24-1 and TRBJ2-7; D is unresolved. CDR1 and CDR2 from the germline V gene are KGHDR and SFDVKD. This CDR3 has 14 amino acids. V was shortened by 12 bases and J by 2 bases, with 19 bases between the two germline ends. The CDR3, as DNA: TGTGCCTGGGCCCAACGTTCTACGACCTACGAGCAGTACTTC. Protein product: CAWAQRSTTYEQYF.

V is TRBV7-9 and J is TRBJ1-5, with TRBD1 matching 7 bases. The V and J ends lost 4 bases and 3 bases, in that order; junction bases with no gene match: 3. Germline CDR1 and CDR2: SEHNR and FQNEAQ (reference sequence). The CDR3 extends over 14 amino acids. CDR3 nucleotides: TGTGCCAGCAGCTCGACAGGGAACAATCAGCCCCAGCATTTT. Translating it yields CASSSTGNNQPQHF.

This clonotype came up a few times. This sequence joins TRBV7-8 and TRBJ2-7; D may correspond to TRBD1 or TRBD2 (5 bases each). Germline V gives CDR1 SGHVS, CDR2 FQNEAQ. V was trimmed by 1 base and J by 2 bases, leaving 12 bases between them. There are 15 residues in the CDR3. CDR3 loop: CASSLVRGPTYEQYF. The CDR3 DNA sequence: TGTGCCAGCAGCTTAGTACGGGGACCCACCTACGAGCAGTACTTC.

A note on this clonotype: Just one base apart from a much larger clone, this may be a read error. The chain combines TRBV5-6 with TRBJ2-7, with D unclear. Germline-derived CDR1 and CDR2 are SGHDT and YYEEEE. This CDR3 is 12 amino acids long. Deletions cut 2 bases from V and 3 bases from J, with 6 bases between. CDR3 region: CASSFNIYEQYF. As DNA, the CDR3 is TGTGCCAGCAGCTTTAATATCTACGAGCAGTACTTC.

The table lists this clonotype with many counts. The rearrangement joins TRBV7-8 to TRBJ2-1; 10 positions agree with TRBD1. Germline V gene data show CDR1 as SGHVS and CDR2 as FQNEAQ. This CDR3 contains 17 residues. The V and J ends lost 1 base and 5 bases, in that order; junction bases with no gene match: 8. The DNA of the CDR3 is TGTGCCAGCAGCTTAGGAGTGACAGGGGGCATAGACAATGAGCAGTTCTTC. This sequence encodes CASSLGVTGGIDNEQFF.

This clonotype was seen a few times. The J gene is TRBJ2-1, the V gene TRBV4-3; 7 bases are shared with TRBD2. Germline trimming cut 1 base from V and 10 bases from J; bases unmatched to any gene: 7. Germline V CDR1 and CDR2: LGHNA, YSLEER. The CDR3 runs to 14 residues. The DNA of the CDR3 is TGCGCCAGCAGCCAAGTTGAAAGCGGGGCCGAGCAGTTCTTC. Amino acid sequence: CASSQVESGAEQFF.

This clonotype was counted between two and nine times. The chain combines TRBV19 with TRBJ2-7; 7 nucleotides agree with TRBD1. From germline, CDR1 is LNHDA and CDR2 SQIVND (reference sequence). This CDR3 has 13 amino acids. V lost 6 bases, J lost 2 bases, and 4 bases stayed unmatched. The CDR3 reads CASRQDRPYEQYF. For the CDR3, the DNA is TGTGCCAGTAGGCAGGACAGGCCCTACGAGCAGTACTTC.

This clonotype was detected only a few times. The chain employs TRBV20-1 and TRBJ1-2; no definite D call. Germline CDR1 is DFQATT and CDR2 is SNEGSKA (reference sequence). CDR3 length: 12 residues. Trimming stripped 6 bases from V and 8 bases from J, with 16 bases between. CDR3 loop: CSARTEYRGYTF. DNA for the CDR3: TGCAGTGCCCGAACGGAGTATAGGGGCTACACCTTC.

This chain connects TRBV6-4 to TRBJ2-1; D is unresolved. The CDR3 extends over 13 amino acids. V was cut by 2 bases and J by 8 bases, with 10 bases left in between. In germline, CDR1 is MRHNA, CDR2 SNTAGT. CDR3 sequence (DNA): TGTGCCAGCAGTGACCCACCGTCCGATGAGCAGTTCTTC. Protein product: CASSDPPSDEQFF.

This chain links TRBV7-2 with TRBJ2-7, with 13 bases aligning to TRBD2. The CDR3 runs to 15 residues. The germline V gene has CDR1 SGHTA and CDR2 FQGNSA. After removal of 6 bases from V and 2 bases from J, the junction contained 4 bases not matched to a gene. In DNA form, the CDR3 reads TGTGCCAGCAGGTTACTAGCGGGAGGGCCCTACGAGCAGTACTTC. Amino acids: CASRLLAGGPYEQYF.

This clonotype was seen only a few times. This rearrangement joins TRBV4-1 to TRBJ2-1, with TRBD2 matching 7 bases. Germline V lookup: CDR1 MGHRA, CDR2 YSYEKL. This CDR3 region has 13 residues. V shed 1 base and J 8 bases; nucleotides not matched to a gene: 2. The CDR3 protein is CASSQGRGDEQFF. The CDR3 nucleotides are TGCGCCAGCAGCCAAGGTCGGGGGGATGAGCAGTTCTTC.

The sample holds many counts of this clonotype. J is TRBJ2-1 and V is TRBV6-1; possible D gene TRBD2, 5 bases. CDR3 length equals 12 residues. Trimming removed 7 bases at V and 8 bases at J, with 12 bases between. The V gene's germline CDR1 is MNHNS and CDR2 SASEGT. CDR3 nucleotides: TGTGCCAGCACGGGGTGGATAGATGAGCAGTTCTTC. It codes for CASTGWIDEQFF.

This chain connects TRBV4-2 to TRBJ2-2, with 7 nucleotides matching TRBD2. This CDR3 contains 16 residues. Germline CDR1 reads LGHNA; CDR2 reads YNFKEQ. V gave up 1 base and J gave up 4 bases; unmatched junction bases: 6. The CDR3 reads CASSQVGGTITGELFF. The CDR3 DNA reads TGTGCCAGCAGCCAAGTGGGGGGGACCATCACCGGGGAGCTGTTTTTT.

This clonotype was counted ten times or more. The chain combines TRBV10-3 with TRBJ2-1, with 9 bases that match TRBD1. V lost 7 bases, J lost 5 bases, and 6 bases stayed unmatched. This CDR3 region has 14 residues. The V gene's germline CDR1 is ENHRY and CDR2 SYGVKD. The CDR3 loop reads CAIMRDRENNEQFF. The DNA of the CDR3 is TGTGCCATCATGCGGGACAGGGAAAACAATGAGCAGTTCTTC.

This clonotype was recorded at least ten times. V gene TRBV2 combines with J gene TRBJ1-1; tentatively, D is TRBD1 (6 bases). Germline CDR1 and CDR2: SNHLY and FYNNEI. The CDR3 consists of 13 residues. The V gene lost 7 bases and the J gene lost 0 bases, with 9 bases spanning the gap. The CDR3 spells CASMDSMNTEAFF. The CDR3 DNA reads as TGTGCCAGCATGGACAGCATGAACACTGAAGCTTTCTTT.

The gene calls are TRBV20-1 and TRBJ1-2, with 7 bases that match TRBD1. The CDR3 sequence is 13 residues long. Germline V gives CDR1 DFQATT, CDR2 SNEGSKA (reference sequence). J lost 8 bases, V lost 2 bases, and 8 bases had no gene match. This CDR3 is CSARPGQALGYTF. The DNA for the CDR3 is TGCAGTGCTAGACCCGGACAGGCCCTGGGCTACACCTTC.

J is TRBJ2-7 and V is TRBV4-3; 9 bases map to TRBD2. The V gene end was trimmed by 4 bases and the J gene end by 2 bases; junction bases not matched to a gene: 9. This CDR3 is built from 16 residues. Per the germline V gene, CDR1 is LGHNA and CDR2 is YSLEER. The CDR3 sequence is CASSPDRAGGTYEQYF. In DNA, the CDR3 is TGCGCCAGCAGCCCAGATCGGGCGGGAGGGACCTACGAGCAGTACTTC.

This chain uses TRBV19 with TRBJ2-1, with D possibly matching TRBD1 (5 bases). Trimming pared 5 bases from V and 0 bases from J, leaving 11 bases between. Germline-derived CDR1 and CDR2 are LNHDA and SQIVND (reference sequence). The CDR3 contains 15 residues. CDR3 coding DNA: TGTGCCAGTAGTGGGAACGGACACTCCTACAATGAGCAGTTCTTC. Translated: CASSGNGHSYNEQFF.